This TCR beta chain is drawn from a study of regulatory T cells in long-lasting Graves disease. General study findings and limits: Persistent disease was associated with favored TRBV28 usage and with favored use of TRBJ1-2 and TRBJ2-5.

With iRepertoire HTBI primers and Arm-PCR of CDR3 regions, TCR beta libraries were built. Via MiXCR, TCRdb re-called the multiplex PCR reads, giving one row per CDR3 protein. The sample holds fewer than 500,000 distinct CDR3 sequences, roughly 17% seen once. CDR1 is DFQATT, CDR2 SNEGSKA, per germline (reference sequence). V was shortened by 4 bases and J by 4 bases, with 22 bases between the two germline ends. The CDR3 is made up of 16 amino acids. This clonotype came up many times. Its antigen is unknown. As for time point: newly diagnosed GD, antithyroid drugs for less than 3 months. Extracted RNA from PBMCs served as the source of the TCR library. Patients were from an endocrinology department in Xi'an, China. These data also featured in a second study, about T cells in Graves' hyperthyroidism and ophthalmopathy. From that report: Those with hyperthyroidism were 18 to 65 years old, newly diagnosed, and ill for under 2 months.

The sequencing used peripheral blood mononuclear cells (PBMCs), collected at new diagnosis, from a patient treated with antithyroid drugs. This TCR came from a middle-aged man with Graves disease. V is TRBV20-1 and J is TRBJ2-5, with a weak D call TRBD2 (5 bases). The CDR3 nucleotides are TGCAGTGCTATCTCCCTCCGGTCGGGGTCGGGAGAGACCCAGTACTTC. Residues: CSAISLRSGSGETQYF.